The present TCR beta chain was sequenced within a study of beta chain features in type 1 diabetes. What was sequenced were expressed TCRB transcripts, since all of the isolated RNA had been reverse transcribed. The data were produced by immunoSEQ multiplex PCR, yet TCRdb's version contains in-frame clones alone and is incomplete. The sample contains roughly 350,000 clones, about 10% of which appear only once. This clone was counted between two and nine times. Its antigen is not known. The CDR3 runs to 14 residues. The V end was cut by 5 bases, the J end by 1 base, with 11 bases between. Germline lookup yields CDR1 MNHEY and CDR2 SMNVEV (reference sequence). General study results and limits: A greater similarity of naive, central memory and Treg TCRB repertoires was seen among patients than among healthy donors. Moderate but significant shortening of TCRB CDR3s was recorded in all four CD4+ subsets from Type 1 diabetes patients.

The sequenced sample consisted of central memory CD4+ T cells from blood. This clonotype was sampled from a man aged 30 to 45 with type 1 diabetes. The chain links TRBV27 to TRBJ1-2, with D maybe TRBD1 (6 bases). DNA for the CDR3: TGTGCCAGCAGTCGGACAGACATTAACTATGGCTACACCTTC. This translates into CASSRTDINYGYTF.